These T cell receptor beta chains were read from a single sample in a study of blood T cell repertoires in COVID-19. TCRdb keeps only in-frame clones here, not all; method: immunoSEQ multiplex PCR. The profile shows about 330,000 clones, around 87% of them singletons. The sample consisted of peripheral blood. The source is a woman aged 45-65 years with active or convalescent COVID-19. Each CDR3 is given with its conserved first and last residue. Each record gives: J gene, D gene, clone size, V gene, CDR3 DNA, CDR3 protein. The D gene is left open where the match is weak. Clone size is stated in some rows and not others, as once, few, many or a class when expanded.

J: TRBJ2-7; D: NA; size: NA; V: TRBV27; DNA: TGTGCCAGCAGTTCCCCGACAGGTTCGACCTACGAGCAGTACTTC; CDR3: CASSSPTGSTYEQYF
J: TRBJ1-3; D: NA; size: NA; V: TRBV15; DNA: TGTGCCACCAGCAGGCAGGACTCCTCTGGAAACACCATATATTTT; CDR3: CATSRQDSSGNTIYF
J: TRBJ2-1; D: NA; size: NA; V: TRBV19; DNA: TGTGCCAGTAGTGTACAGGGATTCAACTACAATGAGCAGTTCTTC; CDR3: CASSVQGFNYNEQFF
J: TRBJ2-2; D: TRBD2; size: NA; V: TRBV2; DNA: TGTGCCAGCAGTCGGACTAGCGGGAACACCGGGGAGCTGTTTTTT; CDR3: CASSRTSGNTGELFF
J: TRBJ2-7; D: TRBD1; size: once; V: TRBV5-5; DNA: TGTGCCAGCAGCTTGGGACAGGGCTCCTACGAGCAGTACTTC; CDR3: CASSLGQGSYEQYF
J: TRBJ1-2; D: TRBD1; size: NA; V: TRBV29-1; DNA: TGCAGCGCCGGGGACAGACGGGCCTATGGCTACACCTTC; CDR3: CSAGDRRAYGYTF
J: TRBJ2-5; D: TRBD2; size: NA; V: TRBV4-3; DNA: TGCGCCAGCAGCGAGGGACTAGCGGAAGAGACCCAGTACTTC; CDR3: CASSEGLAEETQYF
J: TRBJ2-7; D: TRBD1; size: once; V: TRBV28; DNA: TGTGCCAGCAACGATGGGACAGGGGTATCCTACGAGCAGTACTTC; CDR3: CASNDGTGVSYEQYF
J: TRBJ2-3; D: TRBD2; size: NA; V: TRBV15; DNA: TGTGCCACCAGCGTCGGGAGGATCCCCAATACGCAGTATTTT; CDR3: CATSVGRIPNTQYF
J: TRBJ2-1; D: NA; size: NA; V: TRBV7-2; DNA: TGTGCCAGCAGCAGGGGACTCCTTTACGGTGAGCAGTTCTTC; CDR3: CASSRGLLYGEQFF
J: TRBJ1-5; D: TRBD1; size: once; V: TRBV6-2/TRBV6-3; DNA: TGTGCCAGCAGTTCCCATGGGACAGGCAATCAGCCCCAGCATTTT; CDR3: CASSSHGTGNQPQHF
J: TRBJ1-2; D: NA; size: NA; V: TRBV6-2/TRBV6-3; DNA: TGTGCCAGCAGTTACCCGGCGGTGAACTATGGCTACACCTTC; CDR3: CASSYPAVNYGYTF
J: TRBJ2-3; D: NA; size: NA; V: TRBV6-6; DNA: TGTGCCAGCAGTCGCCGGGGGCTAGCGGTGTATCGCGGTACGCAGTATTTT; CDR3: CASSRRGLAVYRGTQYF
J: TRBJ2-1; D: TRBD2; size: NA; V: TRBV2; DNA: TGTGCCAGCAGTGACATAGCGGGGGGTTACAATGAGCAGTTCTTC; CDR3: CASSDIAGGYNEQFF
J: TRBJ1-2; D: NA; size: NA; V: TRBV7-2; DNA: TGTGCCAGCAGCTTAGGTGGAATCAGGCCTGGCTACACCTTC; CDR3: CASSLGGIRPGYTF
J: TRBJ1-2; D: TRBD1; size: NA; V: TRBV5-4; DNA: TGTGCCAGCAGCCCCCGGACAGGGGATGGCTACACCTTC; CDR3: CASSPRTGDGYTF
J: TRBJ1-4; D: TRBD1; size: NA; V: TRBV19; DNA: TGTGCCAGTAGTATTTTACAGGGGAGAACAGGTGAAAAACTGTTTTTT; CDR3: CASSILQGRTGEKLFF
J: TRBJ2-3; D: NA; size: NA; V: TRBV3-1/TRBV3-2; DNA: TGTGCCAGCAGCCAAGATGCACTAGTCGGCACAGATACGCAGTATTTT; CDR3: CASSQDALVGTDTQYF
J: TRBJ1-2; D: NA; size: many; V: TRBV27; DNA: TGTGCCAGCAGTCCCTCACTGCCGGGTGGCTACACCTTC; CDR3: CASSPSLPGGYTF
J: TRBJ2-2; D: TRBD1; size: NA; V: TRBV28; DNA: TGTGCCAGCATAGGGGACAGGGATACCGGGGAGCTGTTTTTT; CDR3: CASIGDRDTGELFF
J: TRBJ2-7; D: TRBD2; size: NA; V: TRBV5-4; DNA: TGTGCCAGCAGCTTGAAAGGACTAGTCGACGAGCAGTACTTC; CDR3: CASSLKGLVDEQYF
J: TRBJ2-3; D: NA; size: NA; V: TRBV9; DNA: TGTGCCAGCAGCGCGGGACTGCAAGTAGGAGATACGCAGTATTTT; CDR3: CASSAGLQVGDTQYF
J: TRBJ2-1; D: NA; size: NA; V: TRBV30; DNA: TGTGCCTGGAGTTCCGCTCGGGACTTCTATTCGCTTTCCTACAATGAGCAGTTCTTC; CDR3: CAWSSARDFYSLSYNEQFF